This T cell receptor (beta chain) is from a study of immune evolution from preneoplasia to lung adenocarcinoma. Study information: HLA loss of heterozygosity: 6% to 7.5% AIS, around 16% MIA, more than 25% ADC, none AAH.

The assay was immunoSEQ multiplex PCR, and TCRdb's table has in-frame clones only and misses some. Among about 41,000 clones listed, under 80% were seen once. The V and J ends lost 8 bases and 1 base respectively, with 18 bases between them. The V gene's germline CDR1 is MNHNS and CDR2 SASEGT. CDR3 length: 15 residues. Whole-study findings and limits: KRAS-mutant nodules had the highest T cell clonality.

This clone appeared once. Its target is unknown. Sequencing was performed on FFPE invasive lung adenocarcinoma tissue. This sequence was found in a person aged 55-75 years with lung adenocarcinoma. The chain is built from TRBV6-1 and TRBJ2-7; D is possibly TRBD1 or TRBD2 (6 bases each). CDR3 sequence (DNA): TGTGCCAGCGCGAGGGGGGTTGGCGGATCCTACGAGCAGTACTTC. Residues: CASARGVGGSYEQYF.